This entry describes one TCR beta chain. This sample's TCRbeta library carried unique molecular identifier barcodes. MiXCR, run by TCRdb on the PCR reads, gives a single entry per CDR3 protein. The sample includes a few hundred thousand distinct CDR3 sequences, over 20% of them seen just once. Germline V CDR1 and CDR2: MNHEY, SMNVEV (reference sequence). J gave up 3 bases and V 3 bases, and 5 bases lay outside the gene matches. The CDR3 totals 14 residues. The data originate from a study of T-cell reconstitution after alpha-beta-depleted transplantation in children. The rearrangement joins TRBV27 to TRBJ2-7; 7 bases agree with TRBD2. Sequenced here: PBMCs, mostly from graft donor cells, sampled 180 days after TCRalphabeta/CD19-depleted stem cell transplant. The sequence was collected from a male patient younger than 18 who had a stem cell transplant for acute lymphoblastic leukemia, so the T cells may come from the graft donor. The CDR3 loop reads CASSFSGPRYEQYF. The CDR3 DNA reads as TGTGCCAGCAGTTTTAGCGGGCCTCGCTACGAGCAGTACTTC.